This T cell receptor (beta chain) derives from a study of blood T cell repertoires in COVID-19 (dated by TCRdb to the early 2020s). With respect to the entire study: Samples from collaborators originated in the United States, Italy and Spain and spanned both the acute and convalescent phases of COVID-19. The material from the prospective study consisted of cDNA or gDNA derived from T cells, B-cell-depleted T cells, or PBMCs. The dataset comprised deeply sampled blood TCRbeta repertoires from subjects exposed to, actively infected with, or recovered from COVID-19. The repertoires were released in a freely available public database intended as a resource for research on the immune response to SARS-CoV-2. The samples were drawn from the first 160 participants of the ongoing ImmuneRACE study and from 1,254 subjects provided by 6 global collaborators. The sample metadata nearly always contained a de-identified subject ID, COVID-19 status, age in years and sex. HLA class I and class II types, where available, came from metadata supplied by the sample provider rather than from assay-based typing.

From the germline V gene, CDR1 is MDHEN and CDR2 is SYDVKM. Ends trimmed: V by 1 base, J by 4 bases; bases unmatched to a gene: 4. Spanning cysteine to phenylalanine, the CDR3 consists of 15 amino acids. The retained sequence is limited to the CDR3, 45 bases, with the frame set at the first base. TCRbeta CDR3 regions were amplified from genomic DNA using the immunoSEQ Assay, a bias-controlled multiplex PCR. On the authors' methods: Nucleated cell counts per sample were estimated from amplification of reference gene primers within the assay. Sequence reads were collapsed and filtered to measure the absolute abundance of every unique TCRbeta CDR3 rearrangement. Productive Simpson clonality was computed per sample as the square root of Simpson's diversity index over productive rearrangements. The table was pulled from immuneACCESS by TCRdb, which kept in-frame rearrangements only. Such tables lose some clones; where checked, under half of the loss comes from unresolved V genes, and the rest has no known cause. D and trimming come from the DNA, and the V and J calls and clone size come from that table. The sample has about 140,000 clones on record, roughly 90% of them singletons. Clones ranked in the top ten supply under 12% of the sample.

Whole blood was collected in K2EDTA tubes by collaborating institutions according to the institutions' own protocols. Collaborator samples were shipped for TCRbeta analysis as frozen whole blood, isolated PBMCs, or DNA extracted from either sample type. The paper as a whole reports these results and caveats: The quantity of clinical and demographic metadata differed by source and by participant and was supplied without curation.

Details on this clone: Its cognate antigen has yet to be identified. No per-base quality is available; no much larger clone lies one base away.

The receptor's source is a man aged 50 to 60 with active or convalescent COVID-19. The specimen sequenced was peripheral blood. The chain is made from TRBV28 and TRBJ2-7; 10 central bases correspond to TRBD1. CDR3 sequence: CASSLLGTGDYEQYF. The DNA is TGTGCCAGCAGTTTATTGGGGACAGGGGATTACGAGCAGTACTTC.